Listed below are T cell receptor beta chains from one sample, sequenced in a study of T cell repertoires in cytomegalovirus infection. TCRdb used MiXCR to reprocess the reads, holding one entry per CDR3 protein. The sample lists roughly 570,000 distinct CDR3 sequences; under 45% were seen once. These receptors have no known antigen. The sample in question was cultured PBMCs, obtained from culture after CMV antigen stimulation. All receptors come from a human donor in good health (CMV status not recorded). Some clones in this sample may be carry-over from other donors' samples. Both conserved end residues are part of each CDR3. The order of the fields is clone size, D gene, V gene, J gene, CDR3 protein, CDR3 DNA. D genes are given only for firm matches. Rows give clone size only sometimes, using once, few, many, or a class for an expanded clone.

few,-,TRBV6-6,TRBJ1-5,CASSREQLGQPQHF,TGTGCCAGCAGTCGGGAGCAATTGGGTCAGCCCCAGCATTTT
few,TRBD1,TRBV11-2,TRBJ1-1,CASSITGAEAFF,TGTGCCAGCAGCATCACAGGGGCTGAAGCTTTCTTT
-,-,TRBV25-1,TRBJ2-3,CASSDTAGSFTDTQYF,TGTGCCAGCAGTGACACCGCCGGGAGTTTCACAGATACGCAGTATTTT
few,-,TRBV7-2,TRBJ1-1,CASVLGQGNTEAFF,TGTGCCAGCGTTTTGGGCCAGGGGAACACTGAAGCTTTCTTT
-,-,TRBV2,TRBJ1-4,CASSKPDELNEKLFF,TGTGCCAGCAGTAAGCCCGACGAGCTTAATGAAAAACTGTTTTTT
-,TRBD2,TRBV6-2/TRBV6-3,TRBJ2-7,CASRSGLAGINEQYF,TGTGCCAGCAGATCCGGACTAGCGGGAATCAACGAGCAGTACTTC
-,-,TRBV20-1,TRBJ2-5,CSARTQQETQYF,TGCAGTGCTAGGACGCAGCAAGAGACCCAGTACTTC
-,-,TRBV6-1,TRBJ2-1,CASSLGQWFGEQFF,TGTGCCAGCAGTCTCGGGCAGTGGTTCGGTGAGCAGTTCTTC
-,TRBD1,TRBV7-8,TRBJ2-5,CASSRQGEETQYF,TGTGCCAGCAGCCGACAGGGCGAAGAGACCCAGTACTTC
once,-,TRBV6-1,TRBJ2-7,CASSEAPLTSYEQYF,TGTGCCAGCAGTGAAGCGCCACTGACGTCCTACGAGCAGTACTTC
-,TRBD2,TRBV2,TRBJ2-7,CASKSLRGDYEQYF,TGTGCCAGCAAATCCCTGCGGGGGGACTACGAGCAGTACTTC
-,-,TRBV7-2,TRBJ1-1,CASSLVSHLNTEAFF,TGTGCCAGCAGCTTAGTATCACACCTGAACACTGAAGCTTTCTTT
few,TRBD2,TRBV12-3/TRBV12-4,TRBJ2-1,CASRYSGGRDEQFF,TGTGCCAGCAGATATAGCGGGGGTAGGGATGAGCAGTTCTTC
few,-,TRBV7-2,TRBJ2-2,CASSFAAGTSGELFF,TGTGCCAGCAGCTTCGCGGCAGGGACATCCGGGGAGCTGTTTTTT
few,TRBD1,TRBV7-8,TRBJ2-7,CASSLGSSGQGARYEQYF,TGTGCCAGCAGCTTAGGGTCTTCGGGACAGGGGGCGAGGTACGAGCAGTACTTC
-,TRBD1,TRBV30,TRBJ2-2,CASRGQANTGELFF,TGTGCCTCCCGGGGACAGGCGAACACCGGGGAGCTGTTTTTT
-,-,TRBV5-6,TRBJ2-1,CASSVRARGNSYNEQFF,TGTGCCAGCAGCGTAAGGGCCCGGGGGAACTCCTACAATGAGCAGTTCTTC
few,TRBD1,TRBV7-8,TRBJ2-5,CASSLDYRGRRETQYF,TGTGCCAGCAGCTTAGACTACAGGGGGAGAAGAGAGACCCAGTACTTC
-,TRBD1,TRBV6-6,TRBJ2-5,CASSQPGQGKETQYF,TGTGCCAGCAGCCAACCCGGACAGGGAAAGGAGACCCAGTACTTC
few,-,TRBV12-3/TRBV12-4,TRBJ1-1,CASSFSGHAAFF,TGTGCCAGCAGTTTCTCCGGGCACGCAGCTTTCTTT
-,TRBD2,TRBV12-3/TRBV12-4,TRBJ2-5,CASSPTSGETQYF,TGTGCCAGCAGTCCTACTAGCGGAGAGACCCAGTACTTC
few,TRBD2,TRBV7-8,TRBJ2-3,CASSLTSVSTDTQYF,TGTGCCAGCAGCTTAACTAGCGTTAGCACAGATACGCAGTATTTT